The rows below give T cell receptor beta chains drawn from one sample of a study of CD8+CD57+ T cells in acquired aplastic anemia. MiXCR, applied by TCRdb to the reads, yields one record per CDR3 protein. This sample has 200,000 to 250,000 distinct CDR3 sequences, with over 60% found just once. Sequenced: sorted CD4+, CD8+, or CD8+CD57+ T cells (not recorded which) from PBMCs. Receptors originate from a human donor in good health. CDR3s include the opening cysteine and the closing phenylalanine or tryptophan. D genes are given only for firm matches. Size values are once, few and many counts, or a class for expanded clones, and some rows have none.

cdr3_aa	cdr3_nt	v_call	j_call	clone_size	d_call
CASSYRGEQYF	TGTGCCAGCAGTTACCGAGGCGAGCAGTACTTC	TRBV12-3/TRBV12-4	TRBJ2-7	NA	NA
CASGQGGGEETQYF	TGCGCCAGCGGTCAAGGAGGAGGGGAAGAGACCCAGTACTTC	TRBV4-1	TRBJ2-5	NA	NA
CASSLGVSNTEAFF	TGTGCCAGCAGCTTGGGGGTATCGAACACTGAAGCTTTCTTT	TRBV11-3	TRBJ1-1	NA	NA
CATSREGVREYETQYF	TGTGCCACCAGCAGAGAGGGGGTGCGAGAATATGAGACCCAGTACTTC	TRBV15	TRBJ2-5	NA	NA
CAWGKQADYGYTF	TGTGCCTGGGGTAAGCAGGCCGACTATGGCTACACCTTC	TRBV30	TRBJ1-2	NA	NA
CASSSRTSGDPAVETQYF	TGTGCCAGCAGCTCCAGGACTAGCGGGGATCCGGCGGTAGAGACCCAGTACTTC	TRBV13	TRBJ2-5	NA	TRBD2
CASSARSGQQETQYF	TGTGCCAGTAGTGCCCGGTCGGGACAACAAGAGACCCAGTACTTC	TRBV19	TRBJ2-5	NA	NA
CASSLAFSSGYTF	TGCGCCAGCAGCTTGGCCTTTTCGAGTGGCTACACCTTC	TRBV5-1	TRBJ1-2	NA	NA
CASIGANTGELFF	TGTGCCAGCATAGGCGCGAACACCGGGGAGCTGTTTTTT	TRBV5-5	TRBJ2-2	NA	NA
CSASRTGYNQPQHF	TGCAGTGCTAGTCGGACAGGGTACAATCAGCCCCAGCATTTT	TRBV20-1	TRBJ1-5	NA	TRBD1
CASTGGSYEQYF	TGTGCCAGCACTGGGGGCTCCTACGAGCAGTACTTC	TRBV2	TRBJ2-7	NA	NA
CSGLSGVKVNEQFF	TGCAGTGGTCTGTCTGGAGTTAAGGTCAATGAGCAGTTCTTC	TRBV20-1	TRBJ2-1	NA	NA
CASSLDREISTGELFF	TGTGCCAGCAGCTTAGACAGGGAGATCAGCACCGGGGAGCTGTTTTTT	TRBV7-9	TRBJ2-2	NA	NA
CATSRRRGSWETQYF	TGTGCCACCAGTAGGAGGAGAGGTTCATGGGAGACCCAGTACTTC	TRBV24-1	TRBJ2-5	few	NA
CASSSGTGQDERHF	TGTGCCAGCAGTTCCGGGACAGGGCAGGACGAGCGGCACTTC	TRBV6-4	TRBJ2-7	NA	TRBD1
CASARGLSEYNEQFF	TGTGCCAGTGCTAGAGGGCTATCGGAGTACAATGAGCAGTTCTTC	TRBV19	TRBJ2-1	NA	NA
CAISPSAGQGGNEQFF	TGTGCCATCAGCCCCTCGGCGGGACAGGGAGGCAATGAGCAGTTCTTC	TRBV10-3	TRBJ2-1	NA	TRBD1
CSVVTGPYEQYF	TGCAGCGTTGTCACAGGGCCCTACGAGCAGTACTTC	TRBV29-1	TRBJ2-7	NA	NA
CASSQFSEQYF	TGTGCCAGCAGCCAATTCAGCGAGCAGTACTTC	TRBV14	TRBJ2-7	many	NA
CASTGGHDRNTEAFF	TGTGCCAGCACGGGGGGCCATGACAGGAACACTGAAGCTTTCTTT	TRBV6-6	TRBJ1-1	NA	NA
CSASSIRPDRDTQYF	TGCAGTGCCAGTAGTATCCGTCCCGACCGAGATACGCAGTATTTT	TRBV20-1	TRBJ2-3	NA	NA
CASSFSTGIGTEAFF	TGTGCCAGCAGCTTCTCGACAGGGATTGGCACTGAAGCTTTCTTT	TRBV7-8	TRBJ1-1	NA	TRBD1
CSVRPSEMNTGELFF	TGCAGTGTTAGACCTAGCGAGATGAACACCGGGGAGCTGTTTTTT	TRBV20-1	TRBJ2-2	NA	NA
CSARDPGQGNDEQFF	TGCAGTGCTAGGGATCCGGGACAGGGTAACGATGAGCAGTTCTTC	TRBV20-1	TRBJ2-1	NA	TRBD1
CASSPGAPRSYGYTF	TGTGCCAGCAGTCCTGGGGCGCCCAGAAGCTATGGCTACACCTTC	TRBV10-2	TRBJ1-2	NA	NA
CASSLGEGIDTQYF	TGTGCCAGCAGCTTGGGGGAAGGGATCGATACGCAGTATTTT	TRBV13	TRBJ2-3	NA	NA
CASSPQGATEAFF	TGTGCCAGCAGCCCTCAGGGGGCAACTGAAGCTTTCTTT	TRBV7-9	TRBJ1-1	few	TRBD1
CASRATGGRQPQHF	TGTGCCAGCAGGGCTACAGGGGGAAGACAGCCCCAGCATTTT	TRBV2	TRBJ1-5	NA	TRBD1
CASSQVRRDGGELFF	TGCGCCAGCAGCCAAGTGAGGCGGGATGGAGGGGAGCTGTTTTTT	TRBV4-1	TRBJ2-2	many	NA
CASSLGRGYTDTQYF	TGCGCCAGCAGCTTGGGGCGGGGGTACACAGATACGCAGTATTTT	TRBV5-1	TRBJ2-3	NA	TRBD2
CASSELWQFHEQYF	TGTGCCAGCAGTGAACTTTGGCAGTTCCACGAGCAGTACTTC	TRBV6-1	TRBJ2-7	many	NA
CASSVSGNYGYTF	TGTGCCAGCAGCGTAAGCGGGAACTATGGCTACACCTTC	TRBV14	TRBJ1-2	NA	NA
CSAREGDPNYGYTF	TGCAGTGCTAGGGAGGGAGACCCTAACTATGGCTACACCTTC	TRBV20-1	TRBJ1-2	NA	NA
CASSAGQPQHF	TGTGCCAGCAGTGCCGGTCAGCCCCAGCATTTT	TRBV28	TRBJ1-5	many	NA
CASSPSGTLETQYF	TGTGCCAGCAGCCCCTCCGGGACCTTAGAGACCCAGTACTTC	TRBV13	TRBJ2-5	NA	NA
CASSEDDQYNEQFF	TGTGCCAGCAGTGAAGATGACCAATACAATGAGCAGTTCTTC	TRBV2	TRBJ2-1	few	NA
CAISEPSLSTDTQYF	TGTGCCATCAGTGAGCCTAGCCTTAGCACAGATACGCAGTATTTT	TRBV10-3	TRBJ2-3	few	NA
CSARVIGEGETQYF	TGCAGTGCTAGAGTAATCGGGGAAGGGGAGACCCAGTACTTC	TRBV20-1	TRBJ2-5	many	NA
CAISDSGGRNQPQHF	TGTGCCATCAGCGACTCAGGCGGACGCAATCAGCCCCAGCATTTT	TRBV6-1	TRBJ1-5	NA	NA
CATSRVRGLLDTIYF	TGTGCCACCAGCAGAGTGAGAGGGTTGCTTGACACCATATATTTT	TRBV15	TRBJ1-3	NA	NA
CASSSGPANSYTF	TGTGCCAGCAGCTCTGGACCGGCCAACAGCTACACCTTC	TRBV7-3	TRBJ1-2	NA	NA
CASRTRTYGYTF	TGTGCCAGCAGAACGAGGACGTATGGCTACACCTTC	TRBV2	TRBJ1-2	NA	NA
CASSSYGDFYTF	TGTGCCAGCAGCTCCTACGGGGATTTCTACACCTTC	TRBV7-2	TRBJ1-2	few	NA
CASSSGQGAETQYF	TGTGCCAGCAGCTCCGGACAGGGGGCAGAGACCCAGTACTTC	TRBV7-6	TRBJ2-5	NA	TRBD1
CAINGGNPPYEQYF	TGTGCCATCAATGGGGGGAACCCACCCTACGAGCAGTACTTC	TRBV10-3	TRBJ2-7	few	NA
CASSLAGAMSYTF	TGTGCCAGCAGCTTGGCGGGGGCCATGAGCTACACCTTC	TRBV7-9	TRBJ1-2	NA	NA
CASDGGATDTQYF	TGTGCCAGCGACGGGGGGGCAACAGATACGCAGTATTTT	TRBV9	TRBJ2-3	NA	TRBD2
CASSLGQGGTYGYTF	TGTGCCAGCAGCTTAGGGCAGGGAGGTACCTATGGCTACACCTTC	TRBV7-2	TRBJ1-2	NA	NA
CASSLGWGDGNLETQYF	TGTGCCAGCAGCTTAGGATGGGGCGACGGTAACCTAGAGACCCAGTACTTC	TRBV7-8	TRBJ2-5	many	NA
CSAETGKAAEAFF	TGCAGTGCTGAGACAGGCAAGGCGGCTGAAGCTTTCTTT	TRBV20-1	TRBJ1-1	NA	NA